This TCR beta chain came from a study of cytomegalovirus exposure and HLA in healthy donors. Study findings and constraints: Follow-up analysis later connected one missense variant in DCLRE1C with trimming of TCR beta V- and J-genes. Presence/absence analyses assumed roughly uniform sequencing depth across donors, which may not hold. Usually a TCR sequence was rare, but some public TCRs were found in many donors. What a later analysis reportedly showed was that an Asian-associated ancestry cluster had fewer N-insertions than the approximately 700-donor mean.

Primers included in the PCR were 60 Vbeta and 13 Jbeta primers. TCRdb keeps only in-frame clones here, not all; method: immunoSEQ multiplex PCR. The table has under 150,000 clones, about three quarters seen once. This clone came up a few times. As yet, its antigen is unknown. From germline, CDR1 is LNHDA and CDR2 SQIVND (reference sequence). There are 14 residues in the CDR3. V shed 10 bases, J shed 4 bases, and the junction held 9 bases outside the gene matches. The TCR originated in a human donor in good health. V usage is TRBV19 and J usage is TRBJ1-5, with 8 bases that match TRBD1. What was sequenced was PBMCs. The CDR3 nucleotides read TGTGCCACCAAGGGGACAGGAATAAATCAGCCCCAGCATTTT. Residues: CATKGTGINQPQHF.